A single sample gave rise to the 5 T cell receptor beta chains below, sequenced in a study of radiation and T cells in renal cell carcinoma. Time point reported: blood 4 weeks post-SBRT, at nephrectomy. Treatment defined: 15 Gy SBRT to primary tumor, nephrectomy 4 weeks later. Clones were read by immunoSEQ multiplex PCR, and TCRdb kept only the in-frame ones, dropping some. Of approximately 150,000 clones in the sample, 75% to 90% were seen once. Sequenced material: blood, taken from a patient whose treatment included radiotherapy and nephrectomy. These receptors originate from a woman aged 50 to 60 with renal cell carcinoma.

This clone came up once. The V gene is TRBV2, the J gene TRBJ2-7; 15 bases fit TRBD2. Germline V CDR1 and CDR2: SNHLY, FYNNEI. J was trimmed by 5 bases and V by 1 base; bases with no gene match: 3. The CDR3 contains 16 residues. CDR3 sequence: CASSEVGLAGGDEQYF. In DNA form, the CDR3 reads TGTGCCAGCAGTGAAGTGGGACTAGCGGGGGGCGACGAGCAGTACTTC.

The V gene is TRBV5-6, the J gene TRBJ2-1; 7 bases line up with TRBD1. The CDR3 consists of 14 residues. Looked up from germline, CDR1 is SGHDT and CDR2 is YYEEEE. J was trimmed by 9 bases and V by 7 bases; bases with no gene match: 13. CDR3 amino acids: CASAGYYRGSEQFF. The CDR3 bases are TGTGCCAGCGCCGGCTATTACAGGGGTAGTGAGCAGTTCTTC.

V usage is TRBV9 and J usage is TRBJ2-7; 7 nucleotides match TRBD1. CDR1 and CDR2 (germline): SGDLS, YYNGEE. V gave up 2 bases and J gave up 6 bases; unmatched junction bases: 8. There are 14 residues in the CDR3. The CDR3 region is CASSVDQGVREQYF. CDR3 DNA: TGTGCCAGCAGCGTCGACCAGGGGGTCCGCGAGCAGTACTTC. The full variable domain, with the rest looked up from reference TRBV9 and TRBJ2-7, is DSGVTQTPKHLITATGQRVTLRCSPRSGDLSVYWYQQSLDQGLQFLIQYYNGEERAKGNILERFSAQQFPDLHSELNLSSLELGDSALYFCASSVDQGVREQYFGPGTRLTVT.

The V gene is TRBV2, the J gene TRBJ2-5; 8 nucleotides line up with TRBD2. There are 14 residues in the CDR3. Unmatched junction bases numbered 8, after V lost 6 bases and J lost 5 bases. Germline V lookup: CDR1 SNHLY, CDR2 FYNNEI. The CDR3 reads CASRSRTSSETQYF. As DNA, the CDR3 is TGTGCCAGCAGGTCCCGGACTAGCTCTGAGACCCAGTACTTC.

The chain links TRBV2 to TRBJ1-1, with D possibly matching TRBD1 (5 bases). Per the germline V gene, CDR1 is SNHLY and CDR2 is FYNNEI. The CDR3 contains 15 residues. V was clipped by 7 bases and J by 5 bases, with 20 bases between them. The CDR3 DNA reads TGTGCCAGCATTGGGGCGATTGGAGGATGGACTGAAGCTTTCTTT. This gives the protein CASIGAIGGWTEAFF.